The 25 T cell receptor beta chains below all came from one sample that was sequenced in a study of cytomegalovirus exposure and HLA in healthy donors. In the PCR, 60 Vbeta and 13 Jbeta primers were used. TCRdb's copy holds only in-frame clones and misses some; the assay was immunoSEQ multiplex PCR. The profile shows some 99,000 clones, 81% of them singletons. Sequencing was performed on PBMCs. The receptors here all came from a woman aged 25 to 39 in good health and CMV-seronegative.

This clone was observed once. The gene calls are TRBV30 and TRBJ1-1; D is possibly TRBD1 (5 bases). The CDR3 covers 13 residues. Trimming stripped 5 bases from V and 0 bases from J, with 10 bases between. CDR1 GTSNPN and CDR2 SVGIG come from the germline V gene (reference sequence). The CDR3 DNA is TGTGCCTGGGGGGGACTCCTGAACACTGAAGCTTTCTTT. It encodes CAWGGLLNTEAFF.

In its sample, this clone was seen a few times. The CDR3 protein is CATTRFYEGNYEQYF. CDR3 sequence (DNA): TGTGCCACGACCAGGTTTTACGAGGGAAACTACGAGCAGTACTTC. The gene calls are TRBV19 and TRBJ2-5, with D tentatively TRBD2 (5 bases). Judging by the DNA end, TRBJ2-7 fits better; the J call may be wrong. From germline, CDR1 is LNHDA and CDR2 SQIVND (reference sequence). CDR3 length: 15 amino acids.

V and J are TRBV6-5 and TRBJ2-7, with D perhaps TRBD2 (5 bases). CDR3 size: 12 residues. The germline V gene encodes CDR1 MNHEY and CDR2 SVGAGI. Deletions cut 7 bases from V and 4 bases from J, with 11 bases between. The CDR3 reads CASTRGGYEQYF. CDR3 bases: TGTGCCAGCACCCGCGGCGGGTACGAGCAGTACTTC.

The chain links TRBV5-1 to TRBJ2-2; 7 bases line up with TRBD2. Germline CDR1 SGHRS, CDR2 YFSETQ. Trimming cost V 2 bases and J 0 bases; bases outside gene matches: 4. The CDR3 runs to 16 residues. The CDR3 protein is CASSFEGGTNTGELFF. The CDR3 DNA sequence: TGCGCCAGCAGCTTTGAGGGAGGGACGAACACCGGGGAGCTGTTTTTT.

The chain has TRBV19 and TRBJ2-2; tentative D call: TRBD1 (6 bases). The CDR3 runs 15 residues. Per germline, CDR1 LNHDA and CDR2 SQIVND (reference sequence). Deletions cut 10 bases from V and 1 base from J, with 16 bases between. CDR3 DNA sequence: TGTGCCAATCTTCCGGGACACCTGAACACCGGGGAGCTGTTTTTT. It translates to CANLPGHLNTGELFF. The whole variable domain, filled in from reference TRBV19 and TRBJ2-2, reads DGGITQSPKYLFRKEGQNVTLSCEQNLNHDAMYWYRQDPGQGLRLIYYSQIVNDFQKGDIAEGYSVSREKKESFPLTVTSAQKNPTAFYLCANLPGHLNTGELFFGEGSRLTVL.

The V gene is TRBV14, the J gene TRBJ1-2, with D possibly being TRBD1 (6 bases). CDR1 is SGHDN and CDR2 is FVKESK in the germline V gene. Trimming shortened V by 1 base and J by 4 bases, and 19 bases separated the two germline ends. This CDR3 contains 17 residues. For the CDR3, the DNA is TGTGCCAGCAGCCAAGGTTTCGCCAGGGGCGCGACCTATGGCTACACCTTC. Its translation is CASSQGFARGATYGYTF.

V usage is TRBV4-3 and J usage is TRBJ2-2, with D unclear. Trimming took 3 bases from V and 2 from J, leaving 16 bases between them. Germline loops: CDR1 LGHNA, CDR2 YSLEER. CDR3 length: 17 amino acids. The DNA of the CDR3 is TGCGCCAGCAGCCAGGAGTACCAACTAACTAACACCGGGGAGCTGTTTTTT. Translated, it gives CASSQEYQLTNTGELFF.

CDR3 nucleotide sequence: TGTGCCAGCAGCATGACTCGGTCGTACTTC. Its translation: CASSMTRSYF. J is TRBJ2-4 and V is TRBV5-8; D is undetermined. V dropped 4 bases and J dropped 15 bases, with 11 bases sitting between them. The CDR3 length is 10 residues. Germline CDR1 reads SGHTS; CDR2 reads YDEGEE.

This clone was counted between two and nine times. The rearrangement joins TRBV4-2 to TRBJ2-1, with D unresolved. Trimming cost V 6 bases and J 5 bases, with 14 bases left between them. The CDR3 has 14 amino acids. Germline CDR1 LGHNA, CDR2 YNFKEQ. The CDR3 loop reads CASSQSLANNEQFF. CDR3 DNA sequence: TGTGCCAGCAGTCAGTCGCTGGCAAACAATGAGCAGTTCTTC.

The V call is TRBV6-5, the J call TRBJ1-1; no clear D. The V end was cut by 6 bases, the J end by 8 bases, with 22 bases between. Germline CDR1 is MNHEY and CDR2 is SVGAGI. CDR3 size: 15 residues. Here the CDR3 reads CASSPSGLFAPEAFF. The CDR3 DNA reads TGTGCCAGCAGCCCCTCTGGACTGTTCGCCCCCGAAGCTTTCTTT.

For the CDR3, the DNA is TGTGCCAGCAGAACCGTGAGCGGGAACTACGAGCAGTACTTC. Its protein is CASRTVSGNYEQYF. The rearrangement joins TRBV6-5 to TRBJ2-7; the match to TRBD2 covers 7 bases. Germline assignment: CDR1 MNHEY and CDR2 SVGAGI. The CDR3 is 14 residues long. J lost 3 bases, V lost 6 bases, and 8 bases had no gene match.

This clone was observed a single time. This rearrangement joins TRBV5-5 to TRBJ2-7, with 7 positions matching TRBD1. The CDR3 consists of 13 residues. CDR1 is SGHKS and CDR2 is YYEKEE in the germline V gene (reference sequence). V dropped 7 bases and J dropped 0; count of bases not matched to a gene: 4. The CDR3 region has the DNA TGTGCCAGCGACCCAGGGGGCTCCTACGAGCAGTACTTC. Amino acids: CASDPGGSYEQYF.

This clone occurred once. CDR3 residues: CSVGRGAEAFF. CDR3 sequence (DNA): TGCAGCGTCGGACGGGGGGCTGAAGCTTTCTTT. The chain uses TRBV29-1 and TRBJ1-1, with D possibly being TRBD1 (5 bases). CDR1 and CDR2 from the germline V gene are SQVTM and ANQGSEA. The CDR3 totals 11 residues. The V end lost 6 bases, the J end lost 6 bases, and 11 bases lay between the germline ends. Combining the CDR3 with reference TRBV29-1 and TRBJ1-1 gives the whole variable domain SAVISQKPSRDICQRGTSLTIQCQVDSQVTMMFWYRQQPGQSLTLIATANQGSEATYESGFVIDKFPISRPNLTFSTLTVSNMSPEDSSIYLCSVGRGAEAFFGQGTRLTVV.

The chain has TRBV7-2 and TRBJ1-5; D ambiguous. Per the germline V gene, CDR1 is SGHTA and CDR2 is FQGNSA. Trimming removed 5 bases from V and 2 bases from J, with 19 bases in between. This CDR3 is built from 17 residues. This CDR3 reads CASSHRGSLSGNQPQHF. In nucleotides, the CDR3 is TGTGCCAGCAGCCACCGGGGATCCTTAAGCGGCAATCAGCCCCAGCATTTT.

The J gene is TRBJ1-2, the V gene TRBV7-3; 8 bases match TRBD1. CDR3 length: 13 amino acids. J gave up 8 bases and V 0 bases, and 2 bases lay outside the gene matches. Per germline, CDR1 SGHTA and CDR2 FQGTGA. CDR3 residues: CASSLTQGAGYTF. In DNA, the CDR3 is TGTGCCAGCAGCTTAACTCAGGGGGCAGGCTACACCTTC.

The chain links TRBV5-4 to TRBJ2-5, with D possibly being TRBD1 (5 bases). Germline V gives CDR1 SGHNT, CDR2 YYREEE (reference sequence). The CDR3 runs 15 residues. Trimming removed 0 bases from V and 2 bases from J, with 11 bases in between. The CDR3 nucleotides are TGTGCCAGCAGCTTGGTAAACAGGCCGCAAGAGACCCAGTACTTC. Its protein is CASSLVNRPQETQYF. The full variable domain, in which reference TRBV5-4 and TRBJ2-5 provide the parts outside the CDR3, is ETGVTQSPTHLIKTRGQQVTLRCSSQSGHNTVSWYQQALGQGPQFIFQYYREEENGRGNFPPRFSGLQFPNYSSELNVNALELDDSALYLCASSLVNRPQETQYFGPGTRLLVL.

The V and J genes are TRBV6-1 and TRBJ2-5; D is undetermined. Germline CDR1 and CDR2: MNHNS and SASEGT. The V gene lost 6 bases and the J gene lost 4 bases, with 15 bases spanning the gap. The CDR3 is 14 amino acids. CDR3: CASRSVSLRETQYF. Written as DNA, the CDR3 is TGTGCCAGCAGGAGTGTATCATTGAGAGAGACCCAGTACTTC.

Concerning this clone itself: One junction end disagrees with the germline gene, perhaps due to a read error. The chain links TRBV7-9 to TRBJ2-3; 14 nucleotides match TRBD2. CDR1 is SEHNR and CDR2 is FQNEAQ in the germline V gene (reference sequence). The CDR3 runs 16 residues. CDR3 loop: CSSSPGLAGAADTQYF. The CDR3 DNA sequence: TGTTCCAGCAGCCCGGGACTAGCGGGAGCCGCAGATACGCAGTATTTT. Full variable domain (missing parts from reference TRBV7-9 and TRBJ2-3): DTGVSQNPRHKITKRGQNVTFRCDPISEHNRLYWYRQTLGQGPEFLTYFQNEAQLEKSRLLSDRFSAERPKGSFSTLEIQRTEQGDSAMYLCSSSPGLAGAADTQYFGPGTRLTVL.

V usage is TRBV7-2 and J usage is TRBJ2-7; a weak D match, TRBD1 (5 bases). The germline V gene has CDR1 SGHTA and CDR2 FQGNSA. Trimming shortened V by 5 bases and J by 3 bases, and 11 bases separated the two germline ends. The CDR3 runs to 13 residues. CDR3 sequence reads: CASSRRVRYEQYF. The CDR3 coding sequence is TGTGCCAGCAGCCGCAGGGTTCGCTACGAGCAGTACTTC.

The table lists this clone with a count of one. The V and J genes are TRBV5-1 and TRBJ1-6; D is perhaps TRBD1 (5 bases). Germline V gene sequence: CDR1 SGHRS, CDR2 YFSETQ. The CDR3 runs to 16 residues. V lost 0 bases to trimming and J lost 6 bases, with 13 bases between them. In DNA form, the CDR3 reads TGCGCCAGCAGCTTGGTTTCACAGGCTCTTAATTCACCCCTCCACTTT. As protein: CASSLVSQALNSPLHF.

V usage is TRBV5-5 and J usage is TRBJ2-7; D is possibly TRBD2 (6 bases). The CDR3 spans 13 residues. V dropped 4 bases and J dropped 7 bases, with 15 bases sitting between them. Germline loops: CDR1 SGHKS, CDR2 YYEKEE (reference sequence). The CDR3 nucleotides read TGTGCCAGCAGCGATCTTACGGAGGGGGAGCAGTACTTC. This sequence encodes CASSDLTEGEQYF.

The rearrangement uses TRBV5-4 and TRBJ2-1; 11 bases line up with TRBD2. J gave up 8 bases and V 4 bases, and 5 bases lay outside the gene matches. CDR3 size: 14 residues. CDR1 is SGHNT, CDR2 YYREEE, per germline (reference sequence). The CDR3 nucleotides read TGTGCCAGCAGCATTAGCGGGAGGGCCGATGAGCAGTTCTTC. It specifies CASSISGRADEQFF.

The chain is built from TRBV13 and TRBJ1-6; tentative D call: TRBD1 (6 bases). The CDR3 has 17 amino acids. Germline V lookup: CDR1 PRHDT, CDR2 FYEKMQ (reference sequence). With 2 bases removed from V and 9 bases from J, the gap between germline ends came to 20 bases. The chain's CDR3 is CASSLTAQITGSSPLHF. The DNA for the CDR3 is TGTGCCAGCAGCTTAACGGCTCAAATCACAGGGAGTTCACCCCTCCACTTT.

The chain joins TRBV11-1 to TRBJ1-1; D is unresolved. The CDR3 is 13 amino acids. CDR1 is SGHAT and CDR2 is FQDESV in the germline V gene (reference sequence). V lost 5 bases, J lost 1 base, and 8 bases lay in between. CDR3 in amino acids: CASSPSTNTEAFF. CDR3 nucleotides: TGTGCCAGCAGCCCTAGCACGAACACTGAAGCTTTCTTT.

This clone was seen a single time. V gene TRBV5-4 combines with J gene TRBJ2-5, with 7 bases aligning to TRBD2. Trimming cost V 0 bases and J 4 bases; bases outside gene matches: 6. The CDR3 sequence is 15 residues long. Germline values: CDR1 SGHNT, CDR2 YYREEE (reference sequence). In nucleotides, the CDR3 is TGTGCCAGCAGCTTGGCCTCCTCGGGGGGAGAGACCCAGTACTTC. Amino acid sequence: CASSLASSGGETQYF. The variable domain in full, completed from reference TRBV5-4 and TRBJ2-5, reads ETGVTQSPTHLIKTRGQQVTLRCSSQSGHNTVSWYQQALGQGPQFIFQYYREEENGRGNFPPRFSGLQFPNYSSELNVNALELDDSALYLCASSLASSGGETQYFGPGTRLLVL.